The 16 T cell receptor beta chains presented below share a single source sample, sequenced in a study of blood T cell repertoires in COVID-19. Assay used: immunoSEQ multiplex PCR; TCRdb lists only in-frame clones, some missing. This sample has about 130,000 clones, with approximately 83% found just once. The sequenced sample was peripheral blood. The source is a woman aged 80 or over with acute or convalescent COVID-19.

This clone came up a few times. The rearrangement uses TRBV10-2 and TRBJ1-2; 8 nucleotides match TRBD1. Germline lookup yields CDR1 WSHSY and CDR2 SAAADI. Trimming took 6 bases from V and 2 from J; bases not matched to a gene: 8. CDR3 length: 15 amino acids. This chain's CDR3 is CASRISGQGNYGYTF. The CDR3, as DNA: TGCGCCAGCAGGATCAGCGGACAGGGAAACTATGGCTACACCTTC.

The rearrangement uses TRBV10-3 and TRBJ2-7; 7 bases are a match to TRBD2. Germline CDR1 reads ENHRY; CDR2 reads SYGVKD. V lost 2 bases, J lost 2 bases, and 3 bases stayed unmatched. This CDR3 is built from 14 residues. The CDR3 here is CAISEQRGTYEQYF. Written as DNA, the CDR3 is TGTGCCATCAGTGAGCAGCGGGGTACCTACGAGCAGTACTTC.

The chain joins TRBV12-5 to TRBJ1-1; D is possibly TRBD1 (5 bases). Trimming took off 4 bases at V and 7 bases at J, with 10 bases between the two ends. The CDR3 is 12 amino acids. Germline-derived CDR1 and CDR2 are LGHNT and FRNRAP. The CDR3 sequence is CASGSAGGEAFF. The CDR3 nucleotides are TGTGCTAGTGGTTCCGCGGGGGGTGAAGCTTTCTTT.

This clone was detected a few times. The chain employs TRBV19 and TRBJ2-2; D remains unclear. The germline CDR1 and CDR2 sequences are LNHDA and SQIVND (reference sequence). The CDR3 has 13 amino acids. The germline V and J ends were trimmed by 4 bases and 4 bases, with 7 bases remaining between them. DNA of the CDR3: TGTGCCAGTAGTAGAGACGGCACCGGGGAGCTGTTTTTT. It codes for CASSRDGTGELFF.

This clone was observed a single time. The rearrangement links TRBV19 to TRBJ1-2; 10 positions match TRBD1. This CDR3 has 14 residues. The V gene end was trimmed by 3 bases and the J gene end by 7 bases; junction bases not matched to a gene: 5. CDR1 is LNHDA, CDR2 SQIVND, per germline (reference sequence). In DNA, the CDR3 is TGTGCCAGTAGTATGGGACAGGGGAAGGTTGGCTACACCTTC. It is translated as CASSMGQGKVGYTF.

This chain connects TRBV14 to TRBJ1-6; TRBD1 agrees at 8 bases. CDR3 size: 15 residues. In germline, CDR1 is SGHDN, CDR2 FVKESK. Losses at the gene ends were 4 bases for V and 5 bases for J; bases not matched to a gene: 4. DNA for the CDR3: TGTGCCAGCAGCCGGTCGACAGGGGATAATTCACCCCTCCACTTT. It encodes CASSRSTGDNSPLHF.

CDR3 DNA sequence: TGTGCCTGGAGTACCGGGACAGGGATTCTTAGTGAAAAACTGTTTTTT. Translated: CAWSTGTGILSEKLFF. The rearrangement joins TRBV30 to TRBJ1-4; 9 bases are shared with TRBD1. The CDR3 is made up of 16 amino acids. Germline assignment: CDR1 GTSNPN and CDR2 SVGIG (reference sequence). The J segment lost 7 bases and the V segment lost 2 bases, leaving 11 bases of the junction unmatched.

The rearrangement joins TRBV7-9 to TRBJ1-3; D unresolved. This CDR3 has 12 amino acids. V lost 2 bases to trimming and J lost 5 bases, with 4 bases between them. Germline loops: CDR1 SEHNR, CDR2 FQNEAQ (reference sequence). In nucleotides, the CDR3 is TGTGCCAGCAGCTTATTCAGAAACACCATATATTTT. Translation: CASSLFRNTIYF.

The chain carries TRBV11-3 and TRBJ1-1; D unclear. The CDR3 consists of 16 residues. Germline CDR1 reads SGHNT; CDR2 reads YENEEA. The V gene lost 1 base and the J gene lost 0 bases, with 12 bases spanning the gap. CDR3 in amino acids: CASSLGVGLMNTEAFF. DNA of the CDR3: TGTGCCAGCAGCTTAGGGGTTGGGCTCATGAACACTGAAGCTTTCTTT.

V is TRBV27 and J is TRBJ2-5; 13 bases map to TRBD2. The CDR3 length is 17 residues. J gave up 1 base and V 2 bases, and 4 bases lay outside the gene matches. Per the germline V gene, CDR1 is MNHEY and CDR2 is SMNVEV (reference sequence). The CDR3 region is CASSLQGLAGRQETQYF. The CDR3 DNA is TGTGCCAGCAGTTTACAGGGACTAGCGGGACGCCAAGAGACCCAGTACTTC.

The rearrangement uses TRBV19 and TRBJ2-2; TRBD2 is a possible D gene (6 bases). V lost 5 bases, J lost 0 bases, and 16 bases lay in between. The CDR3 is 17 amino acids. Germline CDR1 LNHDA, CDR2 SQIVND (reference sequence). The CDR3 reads CASSPTGLTSNTGELFF. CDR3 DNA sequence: TGTGCCAGTAGTCCCACGGGACTTACGTCGAACACCGGGGAGCTGTTTTTT.

The CDR3: CASSIMWGREGQPQHF. CDR3 DNA: TGTGCCAGTAGTATTATGTGGGGGAGGGAAGGGCAGCCCCAGCATTTT. The chain carries TRBV19 and TRBJ1-5; TRBD1 might be the D (5 bases). This CDR3 is 16 amino acids long. Trimming removed 3 bases at V and 7 bases at J, with 19 bases between. Germline V gene data show CDR1 as LNHDA and CDR2 as SQIVND (reference sequence).

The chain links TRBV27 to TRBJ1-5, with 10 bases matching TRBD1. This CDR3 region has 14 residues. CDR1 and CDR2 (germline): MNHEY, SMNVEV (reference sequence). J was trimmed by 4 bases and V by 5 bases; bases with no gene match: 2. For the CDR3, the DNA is TGTGCCAGCAGTGGACAGGGGGTAAATCAGCCCCAGCATTTT. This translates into CASSGQGVNQPQHF.

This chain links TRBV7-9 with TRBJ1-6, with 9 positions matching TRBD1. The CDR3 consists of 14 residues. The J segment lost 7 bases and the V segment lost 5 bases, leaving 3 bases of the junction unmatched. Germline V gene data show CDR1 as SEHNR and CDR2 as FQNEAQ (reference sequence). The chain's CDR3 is CASSGDRVNSPLHF. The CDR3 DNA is TGTGCCAGCAGCGGGGACAGGGTGAATTCACCCCTCCACTTT. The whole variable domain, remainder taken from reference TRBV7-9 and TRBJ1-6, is DTGVSQNPRHKITKRGQNVTFRCDPISEHNRLYWYRQTLGQGPEFLTYFQNEAQLEKSRLLSDRFSAERPKGSFSTLEIQRTEQGDSAMYLCASSGDRVNSPLHFGNGTRLTVT.

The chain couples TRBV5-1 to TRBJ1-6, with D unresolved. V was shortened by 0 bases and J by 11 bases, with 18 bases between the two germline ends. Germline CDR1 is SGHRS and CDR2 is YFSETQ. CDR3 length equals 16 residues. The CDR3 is CASSLGAEKKTTPLHF. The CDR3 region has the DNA TGCGCCAGCAGCTTGGGGGCCGAAAAAAAGACCACACCCCTCCACTTT.

The CDR3 loop is CASSPVVGGNYGYTF. The CDR3 bases are TGTGCCAGCAGCCCGGTTGTAGGAGGAAACTATGGCTACACCTTC. The V and J genes are TRBV3-1 (or the pseudogene TRBV3-2) and TRBJ1-2; no clear D gene. The CDR3 covers 15 residues. Germline lookup yields CDR1 LGHDT and CDR2 YNNKEL (reference sequence). The V gene lost 4 bases and the J gene lost 2 bases, with 14 bases spanning the gap.